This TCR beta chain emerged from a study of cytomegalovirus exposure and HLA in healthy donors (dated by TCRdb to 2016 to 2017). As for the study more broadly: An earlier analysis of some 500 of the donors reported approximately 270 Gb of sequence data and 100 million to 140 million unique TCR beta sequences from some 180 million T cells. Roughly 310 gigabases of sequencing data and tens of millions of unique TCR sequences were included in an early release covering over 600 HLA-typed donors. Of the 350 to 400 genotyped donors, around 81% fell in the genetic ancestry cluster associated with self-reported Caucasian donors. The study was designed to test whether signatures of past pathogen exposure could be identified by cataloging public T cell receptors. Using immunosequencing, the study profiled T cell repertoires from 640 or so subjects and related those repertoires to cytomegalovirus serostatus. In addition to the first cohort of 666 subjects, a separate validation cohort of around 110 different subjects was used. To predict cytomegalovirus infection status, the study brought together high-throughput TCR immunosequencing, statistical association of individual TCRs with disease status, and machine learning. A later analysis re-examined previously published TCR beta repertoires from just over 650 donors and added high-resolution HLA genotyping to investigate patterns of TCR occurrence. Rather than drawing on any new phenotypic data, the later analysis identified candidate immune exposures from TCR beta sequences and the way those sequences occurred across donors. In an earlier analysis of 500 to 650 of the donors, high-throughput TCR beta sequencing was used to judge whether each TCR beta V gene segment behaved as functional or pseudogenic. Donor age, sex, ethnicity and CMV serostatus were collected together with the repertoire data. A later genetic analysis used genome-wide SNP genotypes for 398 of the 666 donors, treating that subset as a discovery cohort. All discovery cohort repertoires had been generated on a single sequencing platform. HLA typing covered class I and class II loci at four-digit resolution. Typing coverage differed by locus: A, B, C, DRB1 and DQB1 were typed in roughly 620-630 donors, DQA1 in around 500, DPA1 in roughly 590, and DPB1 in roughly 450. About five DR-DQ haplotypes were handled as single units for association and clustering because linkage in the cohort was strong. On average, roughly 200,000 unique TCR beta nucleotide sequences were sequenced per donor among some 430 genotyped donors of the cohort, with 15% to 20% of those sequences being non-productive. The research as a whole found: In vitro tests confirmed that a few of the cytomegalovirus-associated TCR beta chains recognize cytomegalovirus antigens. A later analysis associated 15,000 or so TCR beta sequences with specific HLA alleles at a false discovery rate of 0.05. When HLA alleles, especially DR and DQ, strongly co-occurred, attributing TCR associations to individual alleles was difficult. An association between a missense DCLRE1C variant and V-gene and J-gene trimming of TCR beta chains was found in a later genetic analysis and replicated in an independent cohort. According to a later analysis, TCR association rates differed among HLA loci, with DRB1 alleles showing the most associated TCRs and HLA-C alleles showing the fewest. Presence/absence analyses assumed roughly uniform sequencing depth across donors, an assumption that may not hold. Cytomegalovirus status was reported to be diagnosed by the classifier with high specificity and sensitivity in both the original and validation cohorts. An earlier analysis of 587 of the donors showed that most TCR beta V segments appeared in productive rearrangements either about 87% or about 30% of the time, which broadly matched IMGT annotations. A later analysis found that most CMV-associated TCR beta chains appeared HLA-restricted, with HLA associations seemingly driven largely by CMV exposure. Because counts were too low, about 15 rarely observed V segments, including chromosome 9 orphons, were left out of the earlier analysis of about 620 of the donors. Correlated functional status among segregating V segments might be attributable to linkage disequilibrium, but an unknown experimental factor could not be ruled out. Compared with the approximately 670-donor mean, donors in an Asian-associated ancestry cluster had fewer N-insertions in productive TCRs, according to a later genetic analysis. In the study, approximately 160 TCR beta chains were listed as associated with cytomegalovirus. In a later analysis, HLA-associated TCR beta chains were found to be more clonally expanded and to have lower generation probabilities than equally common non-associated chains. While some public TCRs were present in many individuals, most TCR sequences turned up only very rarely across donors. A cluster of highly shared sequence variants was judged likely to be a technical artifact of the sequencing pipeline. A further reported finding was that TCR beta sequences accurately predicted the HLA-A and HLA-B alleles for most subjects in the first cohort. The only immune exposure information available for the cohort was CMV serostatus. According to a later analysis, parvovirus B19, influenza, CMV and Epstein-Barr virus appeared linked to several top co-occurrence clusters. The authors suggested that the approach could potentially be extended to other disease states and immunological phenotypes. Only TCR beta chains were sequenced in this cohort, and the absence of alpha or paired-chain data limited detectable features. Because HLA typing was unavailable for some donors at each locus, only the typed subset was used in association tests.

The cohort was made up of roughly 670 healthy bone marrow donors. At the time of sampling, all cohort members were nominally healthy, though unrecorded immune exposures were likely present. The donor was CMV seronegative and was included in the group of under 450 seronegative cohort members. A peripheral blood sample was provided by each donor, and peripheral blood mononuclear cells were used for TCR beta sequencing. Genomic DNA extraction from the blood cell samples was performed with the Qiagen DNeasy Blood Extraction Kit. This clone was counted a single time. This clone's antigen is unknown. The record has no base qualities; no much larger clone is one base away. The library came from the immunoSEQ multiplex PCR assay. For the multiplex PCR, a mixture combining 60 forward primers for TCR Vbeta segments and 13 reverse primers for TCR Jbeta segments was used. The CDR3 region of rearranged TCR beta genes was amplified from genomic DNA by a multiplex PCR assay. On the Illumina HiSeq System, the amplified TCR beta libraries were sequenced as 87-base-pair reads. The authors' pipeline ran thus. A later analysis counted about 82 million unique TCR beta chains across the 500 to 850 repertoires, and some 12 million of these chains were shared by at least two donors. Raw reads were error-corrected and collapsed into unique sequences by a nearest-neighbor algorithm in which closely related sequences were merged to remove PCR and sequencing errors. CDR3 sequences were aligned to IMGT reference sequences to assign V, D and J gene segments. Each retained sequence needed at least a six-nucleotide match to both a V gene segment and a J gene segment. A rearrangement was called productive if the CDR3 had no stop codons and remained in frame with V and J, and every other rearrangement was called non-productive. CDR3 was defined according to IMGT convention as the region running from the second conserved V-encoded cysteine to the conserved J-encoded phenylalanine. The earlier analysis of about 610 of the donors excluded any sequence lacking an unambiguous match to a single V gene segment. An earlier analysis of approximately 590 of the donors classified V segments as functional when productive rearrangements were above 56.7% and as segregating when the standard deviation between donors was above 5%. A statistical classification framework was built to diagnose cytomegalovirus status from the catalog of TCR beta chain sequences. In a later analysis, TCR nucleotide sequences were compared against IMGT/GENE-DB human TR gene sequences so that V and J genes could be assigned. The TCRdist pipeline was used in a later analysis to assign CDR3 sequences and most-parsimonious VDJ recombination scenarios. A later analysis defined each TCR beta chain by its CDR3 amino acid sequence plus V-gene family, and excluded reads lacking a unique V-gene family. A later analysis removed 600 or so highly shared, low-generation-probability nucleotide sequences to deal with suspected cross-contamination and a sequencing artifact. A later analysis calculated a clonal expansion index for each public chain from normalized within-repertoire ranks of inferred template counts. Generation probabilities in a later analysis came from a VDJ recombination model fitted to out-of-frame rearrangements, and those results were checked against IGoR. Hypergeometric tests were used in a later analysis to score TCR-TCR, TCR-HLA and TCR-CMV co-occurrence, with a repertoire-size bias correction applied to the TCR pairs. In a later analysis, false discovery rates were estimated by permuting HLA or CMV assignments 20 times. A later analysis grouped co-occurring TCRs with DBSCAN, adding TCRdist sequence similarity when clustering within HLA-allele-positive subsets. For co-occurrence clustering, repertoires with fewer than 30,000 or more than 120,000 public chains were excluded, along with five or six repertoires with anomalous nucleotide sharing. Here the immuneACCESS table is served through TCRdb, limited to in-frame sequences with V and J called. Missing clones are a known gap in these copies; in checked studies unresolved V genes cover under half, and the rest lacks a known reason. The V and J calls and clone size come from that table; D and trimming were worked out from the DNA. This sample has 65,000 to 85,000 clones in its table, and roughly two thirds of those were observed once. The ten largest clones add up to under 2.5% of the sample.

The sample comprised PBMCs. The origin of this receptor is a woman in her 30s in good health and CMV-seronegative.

The sequenced DNA: TGTGCCAGCAGTCCGCCCGGGGGGGCGCCTAGTGATACGCAGTATTTT. Its protein is CASSPPGGAPSDTQYF. The rearranged chain carries TRBV27 and TRBJ2-3, with 8 central nucleotides matching TRBD2. According to the germline V gene (reference sequence), CDR1 reads MNHEY and CDR2 reads SMNVEV. Including the terminal cysteine and phenylalanine, the CDR3 comprises 16 residues. The read is trimmed to its CDR3 DNA, 48 bases read in frame from base 1. Germline trimming: 5 bases from V, 6 bases from J; junction bases outside gene matches: 13.